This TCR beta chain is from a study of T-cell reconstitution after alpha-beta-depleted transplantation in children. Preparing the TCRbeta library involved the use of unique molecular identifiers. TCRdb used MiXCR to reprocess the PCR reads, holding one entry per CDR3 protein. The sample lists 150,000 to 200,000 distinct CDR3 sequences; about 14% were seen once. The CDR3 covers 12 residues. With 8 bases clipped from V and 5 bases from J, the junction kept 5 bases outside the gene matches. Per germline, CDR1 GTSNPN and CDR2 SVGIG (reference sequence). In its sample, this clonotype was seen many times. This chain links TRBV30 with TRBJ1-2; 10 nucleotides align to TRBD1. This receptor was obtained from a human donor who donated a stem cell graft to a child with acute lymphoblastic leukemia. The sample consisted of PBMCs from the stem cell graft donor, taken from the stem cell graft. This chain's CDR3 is CARGDRGYGYTF. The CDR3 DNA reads TGTGCCCGGGGGGACAGGGGTTATGGCTACACCTTC. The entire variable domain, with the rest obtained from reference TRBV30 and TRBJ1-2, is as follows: SQTIHQWPATLVQPVGSPLSLECTVEGTSNPNLYWYRQAAGRGLQLLFYSVGIGQISSEVPQNLSASRPQDRQFILSSKKLLLSDSGFYLCARGDRGYGYTFGSGTRLTVV.